This passage covers 14 T cell receptor beta chains from one sample sequenced in a study of T cells after yellow fever vaccination. Each CDR3 protein gets one entry after TCRdb re-called the 5' RACE reads with MiXCR. This table has roughly 150,000 distinct CDR3 sequences, under 7.5% appearing once. The starting material was CD4+ T cells sorted from PBMCs, obtained about 5 days after the first yellow fever vaccination. Source of these receptors: a man between 18 and 29 years old who received the YFV17D yellow fever vaccine.

This clonotype was found a few times. This chain uses TRBV20-1 with TRBJ1-5; the match to TRBD1 covers 8 bases. V gave up 6 bases and J gave up 1 base; unmatched junction bases: 5. The CDR3 extends over 14 amino acids. Germline V CDR1 and CDR2: DFQATT, SNEGSKA (reference sequence). CDR3: CSATGDRSNQPQHF. DNA of the CDR3: TGCAGTGCGACAGGGGATAGGAGCAATCAGCCCCAGCATTTT.

The gene calls are TRBV20-1 and TRBJ2-2; either TRBD1 or TRBD2 may supply D (6 bases each). Per germline, CDR1 DFQATT and CDR2 SNEGSKA (reference sequence). V lost 3 bases and J lost 2, with 7 bases in between. This CDR3 contains 13 residues. The CDR3 loop is CSARGGNTGELFF. CDR3 DNA sequence: TGCAGTGCTAGGGGGGGCAACACCGGGGAGCTGTTTTTT.

This clonotype showed up many times. The chain employs TRBV4-2 and TRBJ1-1; D might be TRBD1 (6 bases). Germline V gene sequence: CDR1 LGHNA, CDR2 YNFKEQ. Trimming stripped 4 bases from V and 6 bases from J, with 18 bases between. The CDR3 has 15 residues. CDR3 sequence reads: CASSPGSAGEAEAFF. The CDR3, as DNA: TGTGCCAGCAGCCCCGGAAGTGCAGGGGAGGCTGAAGCTTTCTTT.

The chain is built from TRBV5-5 and TRBJ2-7; D is possibly TRBD1 (6 bases). The V and J ends lost 3 bases and 3 bases respectively, with 16 bases between them. Germline CDR1 reads SGHKS; CDR2 reads YYEKEE (reference sequence). The CDR3 loop spans 15 amino acids. CDR3 amino acids: CASSYQTGSVYEQYF. In DNA, the CDR3 is TGTGCCAGCAGCTACCAGACAGGTTCTGTCTACGAGCAGTACTTC. Together with reference TRBV5-5 and TRBJ2-7, the CDR3 gives the full variable domain: DAGVTQSPTHLIKTRGQQVTLRCSPISGHKSVSWYQQVLGQGPQFIFQYYEKEERGRGNFPDRFSARQFPNYSSELNVNALLLGDSALYLCASSYQTGSVYEQYFGPGTRLTVT.

The J gene is TRBJ2-7, the V gene TRBV5-1, with 11 bases that match TRBD2. V was pared by 0 bases and J by 3 bases, with 8 bases of the junction left unmatched. Per the germline V gene, CDR1 is SGHRS and CDR2 is YFSETQ. The CDR3 is made up of 17 amino acids. The CDR3 DNA sequence: TGCGCCAGCAGCTTGGTTGCTAGCGGGGGGACTTTCTACGAGCAGTACTTC. As protein: CASSLVASGGTFYEQYF.

V gene TRBV20-1 combines with J gene TRBJ2-2, with TRBD2 matching over 10 bases. V trimming: 3 bases; J trimming: 11 bases; junction bases outside the gene matches: 12. The CDR3 is 15 amino acids. Looked up from germline, CDR1 is DFQATT and CDR2 is SNEGSKA (reference sequence). DNA of the CDR3: TGCAGTGCTAGGCTCTCTAGCGGGGGCCCCAATGAGCTGTTTTTT. As protein: CSARLSSGGPNELFF.

This clonotype was counted ten times or more. The chain employs TRBV10-3 and TRBJ2-3; D gene ambiguous. V shed 3 bases and J shed 2 bases, with 3 bases lying between them. Germline lookup yields CDR1 ENHRY and CDR2 SYGVKD. This CDR3 spans 12 amino acids. CDR3 region: CAISDVTDTQYF. CDR3 coding DNA: TGTGCCATCAGTGATGTCACAGATACGCAGTATTTT.

The chain's CDR3 is CASSLGERGTFYEQYV. CDR3 DNA sequence: TGTGCCAGCAGCTTAGGGGAACGGGGGACGTTCTACGAGCAGTACGTC. The rearrangement links TRBV7-8 to TRBJ2-7, with a possible D match to TRBD2 (6 bases). The ends were cut back, 1 base at V and 3 bases at J, with 16 bases in the middle. CDR1 is SGHVS, CDR2 FQNEAQ, per germline. The CDR3 has 16 residues.

As to this clonotype: This may be a read error: a much more frequent sequence differs by one nucleotide. V usage is TRBV5-1 and J usage is TRBJ2-3, with D perhaps matching TRBD1 or TRBD2 (6 bases each). CDR1 is SGHRS and CDR2 is YFSETQ in the germline V gene. This CDR3 comprises 14 residues. CDR3 sequence: CASSFVGGTGTQYF. CDR3 bases: TGCGCCAGCAGCTTCGTCGGGGGCACAGGTACGCAGTATTTT. Using reference TRBV5-1 and TRBJ2-3 for the parts outside the CDR3, the full variable domain is KAGVTQTPRYLIKTRGQQVTLSCSPISGHRSVSWYQQTPGQGLQFLFEYFSETQRNKGNFPGRFSGRQFSNSRSEMNVSTLELGDSALYLCASSFVGGTGTQYFGPGTRLTVL.

This clonotype has at least ten counts. This rearrangement joins TRBV23-1 to TRBJ1-2, with TRBD1 matching 7 bases. TRBV23-1 is labeled an ORF, and its function is uncertain. V shed 0 bases, J shed 8 bases, and the junction held 9 bases outside the gene matches. This CDR3 comprises 15 residues. The CDR3 region is CASSQSLTGASGYTF. CDR3 nucleotide sequence: TGCGCCAGCAGTCAATCACTAACAGGGGCGAGCGGCTACACCTTC.

CDR3 nucleotides: TGTGCCAGTAGTACCAATGACGCATGGAATGAAAAACTGTTTTTT. It codes for CASSTNDAWNEKLFF. The gene calls are TRBV19 and TRBJ1-4, with D hard to call. The CDR3 sequence is 15 residues long. Germline assignment: CDR1 LNHDA and CDR2 SQIVND (reference sequence). The V end lost 4 bases, the J end lost 5 bases, and 14 bases lay between the germline ends.

There are many counts of this clonotype. V and J are TRBV10-1 and TRBJ2-1, with TRBD1 identical over 10 bases. Germline loops: CDR1 WNHNN, CDR2 SYGVQD (reference sequence). V shed 4 bases and J 7 bases; nucleotides not matched to a gene: 4. This CDR3 region has 14 residues. Here the CDR3 reads CASSGGQGGNEQFF. In nucleotides, the CDR3 is TGCGCCAGCAGTGGAGGACAGGGGGGGAATGAGCAGTTCTTC.

This clonotype appeared a few times. This chain connects TRBV5-5 to TRBJ2-5, with 12 bases identical to TRBD2. This CDR3 is 15 amino acids long. Germline values: CDR1 SGHKS, CDR2 YYEKEE (reference sequence). The trim removed 5 bases at V and 5 bases at J, leaving 7 bases unmatched. CDR3 sequence (DNA): TGTGCCAGCAGGCTTCTAGCGGGGGGGCGGGAGACCCAGTACTTC. Translating gives CASRLLAGGRETQYF.

The rearrangement uses TRBV30 and TRBJ2-3, with D unclear. The germline V gene encodes CDR1 GTSNPN and CDR2 SVGIG (reference sequence). V lost 2 bases and J 4 bases, leaving 7 bases between the germline ends. The CDR3 runs 12 residues. The DNA for the CDR3 is TGTGCCTGGAGTCTAGGGCCAGATACGCAGTATTTT. As protein: CAWSLGPDTQYF.